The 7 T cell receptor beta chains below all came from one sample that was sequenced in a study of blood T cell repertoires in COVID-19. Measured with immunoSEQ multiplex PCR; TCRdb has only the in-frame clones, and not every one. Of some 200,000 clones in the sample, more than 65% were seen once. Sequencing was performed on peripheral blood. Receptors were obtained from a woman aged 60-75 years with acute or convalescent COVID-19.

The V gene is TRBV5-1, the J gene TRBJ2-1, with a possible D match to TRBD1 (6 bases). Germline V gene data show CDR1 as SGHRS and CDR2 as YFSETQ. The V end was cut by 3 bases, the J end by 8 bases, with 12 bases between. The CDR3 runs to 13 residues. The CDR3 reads CASSWMGADEQFF. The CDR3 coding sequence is TGCGCCAGCAGCTGGATGGGGGCCGATGAGCAGTTCTTC.

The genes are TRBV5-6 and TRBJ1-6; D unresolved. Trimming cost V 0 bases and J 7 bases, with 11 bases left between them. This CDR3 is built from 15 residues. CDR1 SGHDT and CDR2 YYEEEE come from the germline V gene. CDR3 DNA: TGTGCCAGCAGCTTGGGGGGAGGTTGGAATTCACCCCTCCACTTT. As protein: CASSLGGGWNSPLHF.

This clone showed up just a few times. The CDR3 reads CASSSIVGTGDKQPQHF. CDR3 bases: TGTGCCAGTAGTAGCATTGTGGGGACAGGGGATAAGCAGCCCCAGCATTTT. The chain uses TRBV19 and TRBJ1-5; 10 bases line up with TRBD1. Germline V gene lookup returns CDR1 LNHDA and CDR2 SQIVND (reference sequence). The CDR3 totals 17 residues. Trimming took 4 bases from V and 7 from J; bases not matched to a gene: 13.

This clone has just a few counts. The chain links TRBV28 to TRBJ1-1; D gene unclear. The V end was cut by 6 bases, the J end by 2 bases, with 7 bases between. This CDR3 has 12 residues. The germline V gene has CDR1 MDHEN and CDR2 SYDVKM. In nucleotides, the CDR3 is TGTGCCAGCAGACCAGTCAACACTGAAGCTTTCTTT. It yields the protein CASRPVNTEAFF. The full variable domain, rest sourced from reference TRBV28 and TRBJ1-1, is DVKVTQSSRYLVKRTGEKVFLECVQDMDHENMFWYRQDPGLGLRLIYFSYDVKMKEKGDIPEGYSVSREKKERFSLILESASTNQTSMYLCASRPVNTEAFFGQGTRLTVV.

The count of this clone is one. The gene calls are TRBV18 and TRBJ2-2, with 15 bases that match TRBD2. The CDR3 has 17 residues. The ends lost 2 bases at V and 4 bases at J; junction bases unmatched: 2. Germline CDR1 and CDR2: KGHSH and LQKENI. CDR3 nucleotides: TGTGCCAGCTCACCAGGACTAGCGGGGGGGCTCACCGGGGAGCTGTTTTTT. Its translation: CASSPGLAGGLTGELFF.

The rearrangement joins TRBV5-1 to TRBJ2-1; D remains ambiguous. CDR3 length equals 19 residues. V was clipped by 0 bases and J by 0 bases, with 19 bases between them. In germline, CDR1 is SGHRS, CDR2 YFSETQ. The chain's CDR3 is CASSLVGFFRRSSYNEQFF. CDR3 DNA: TGCGCCAGCAGCTTGGTGGGTTTCTTCCGACGGAGCTCCTACAATGAGCAGTTCTTC.

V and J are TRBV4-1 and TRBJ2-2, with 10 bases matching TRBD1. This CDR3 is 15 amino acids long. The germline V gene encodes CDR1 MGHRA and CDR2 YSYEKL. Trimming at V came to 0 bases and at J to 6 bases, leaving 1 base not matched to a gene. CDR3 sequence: CASSQDGTGAGELFF. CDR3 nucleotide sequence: TGCGCCAGCAGCCAAGACGGGACAGGGGCCGGGGAGCTGTTTTTT.